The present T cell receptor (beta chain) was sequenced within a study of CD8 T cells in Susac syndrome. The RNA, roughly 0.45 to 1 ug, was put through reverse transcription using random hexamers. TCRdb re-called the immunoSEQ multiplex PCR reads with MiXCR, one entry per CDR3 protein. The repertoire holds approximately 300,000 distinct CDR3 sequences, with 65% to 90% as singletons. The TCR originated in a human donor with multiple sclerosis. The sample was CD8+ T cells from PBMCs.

The CDR3, as DNA: TGTGCCAGCAGTTCAAGGACTAGCGGGAGTACTTGGGTCACAGATACGCAGTATTTT. This gives the protein CASSSRTSGSTWVTDTQYF. V gene TRBV6-5 combines with J gene TRBJ2-3, with TRBD2 identical over 13 bases. The germline gives CDR1 MNHEY, CDR2 SVGAGI. V was clipped by 4 bases and J by 2 bases; unmatched bases: 12. The CDR3 runs 19 residues.